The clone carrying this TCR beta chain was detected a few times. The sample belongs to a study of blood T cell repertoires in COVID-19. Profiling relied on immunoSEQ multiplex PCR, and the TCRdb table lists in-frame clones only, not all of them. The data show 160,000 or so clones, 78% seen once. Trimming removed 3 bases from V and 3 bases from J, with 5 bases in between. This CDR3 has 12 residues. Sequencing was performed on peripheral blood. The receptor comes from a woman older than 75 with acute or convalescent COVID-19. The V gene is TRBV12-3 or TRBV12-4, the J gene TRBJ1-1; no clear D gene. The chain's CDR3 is CASSFPYTEAFF. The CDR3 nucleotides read TGTGCCAGCAGTTTCCCTTACACTGAAGCTTTCTTT.